This record covers a single TCR beta chain. The CDR3 has 15 amino acids. Germline V gene sequence: CDR1 MDHEN, CDR2 SYDVKM. V was pared by 3 bases and J by 4 bases, with 5 bases of the junction left unmatched. Seattle-derived patients entered the study during active infection and were followed longitudinally. The method was immunoSEQ multiplex PCR; TCRdb's version includes in-frame clones alone and lacks a portion of them. The sample lists 250,000 to 300,000 clones, 70% to 90% seen once, with over 9.5% in the top ten. This sample was taken from a study of blood T cell repertoires in COVID-19. The V call is TRBV28, the J call TRBJ1-4; 7 positions match TRBD1. This sequence was found in a woman aged 25-40 years with COVID-19, enrolled during active disease. The sample was peripheral blood. The CDR3 DNA follows: TGTGCCAGCAGTTTGAGGACAGGCCTTAATGAAAAACTGTTTTTT. It specifies CASSLRTGLNEKLFF.